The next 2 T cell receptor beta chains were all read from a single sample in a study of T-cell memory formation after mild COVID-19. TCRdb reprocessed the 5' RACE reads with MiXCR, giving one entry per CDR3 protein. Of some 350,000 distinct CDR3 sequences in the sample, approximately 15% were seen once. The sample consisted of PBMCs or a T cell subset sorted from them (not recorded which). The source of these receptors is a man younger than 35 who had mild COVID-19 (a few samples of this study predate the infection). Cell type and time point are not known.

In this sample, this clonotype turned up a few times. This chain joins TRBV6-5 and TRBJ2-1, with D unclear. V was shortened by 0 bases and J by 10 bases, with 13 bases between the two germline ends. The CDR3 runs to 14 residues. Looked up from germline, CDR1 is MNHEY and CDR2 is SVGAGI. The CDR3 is CASSYSNLRTEQFF. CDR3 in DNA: TGTGCCAGCAGTTACTCAAACCTCCGAACCGAGCAGTTCTTC.

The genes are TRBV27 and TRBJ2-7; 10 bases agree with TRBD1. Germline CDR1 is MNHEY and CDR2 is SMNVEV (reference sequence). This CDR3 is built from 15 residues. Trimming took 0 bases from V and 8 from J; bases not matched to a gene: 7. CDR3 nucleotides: TGTGCCAGCAGTTTATCAGGGACAGGGGAGAGTCAGCAGTACGTC. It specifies CASSLSGTGESQQYV.